Sequencing of this TCR beta chain was carried out in a study of shared clonotypes between healthy human individuals. Sequencing was performed with immunoSEQ multiplex PCR; in TCRdb, only in-frame clones are kept and a portion is missing. The top ten clones hold 0.37% of a sample with approximately 2,300,000 clones, roughly 92% of them seen once. This clonotype was sampled from a young man in good health. Some clones in this sample may be carry-over from other donors' samples. The sequenced material came from naive CD4+ T cells from PBMCs. This sample's subset: CD45RA+ positively selected.

The CDR3 nucleotides are TGTGCCAGCAGCTTAAGTGGCGGCGGGACCCAGTACTTC. Residues: CASSLSGGGTQYF. The gene calls are TRBV11-3 and TRBJ2-5; D unresolved. This CDR3 is built from 13 residues. Looked up from germline, CDR1 is SGHNT and CDR2 is YENEEA. V lost 2 bases, J lost 7 bases, and 11 bases lay in between.